These 8 T cell receptor beta chains were all obtained from the same sample, sequenced in a study of blood T cell repertoires in COVID-19. The assay was immunoSEQ multiplex PCR, and TCRdb's table has in-frame clones only and misses some. The sample lists about 110,000 clones, 70% to 85% occurring once. Sequenced sample: peripheral blood. The source is a woman aged 55 to 70 with acute or convalescent COVID-19.

The genes are TRBV29-1 and TRBJ2-1; 8 nucleotides agree with TRBD1. The V gene end was trimmed by 0 bases and the J gene end by 6 bases; junction bases not matched to a gene: 10. Looked up from germline, CDR1 is SQVTM and CDR2 is ANQGSEA. This CDR3 has 16 amino acids. Written as DNA, the CDR3 is TGCAGCGTTGAAGATTTGGTTGGCAGGGGGCCCAATGAGCAGTTCTTC. Its translation: CSVEDLVGRGPNEQFF.

V gene TRBV2 combines with J gene TRBJ2-7; 10 nucleotides match TRBD1. The CDR3 totals 15 residues. V was clipped by 6 bases and J by 3 bases; unmatched bases: 8. Per germline, CDR1 SNHLY and CDR2 FYNNEI. The CDR3 coding sequence is TGTGCCAGCAGGCTGTCGGGACAGGGGATCTACGAGCAGTACTTC. This encodes CASRLSGQGIYEQYF.

The gene calls are TRBV5-4 and TRBJ2-1, with TRBD1 identical over 7 bases. The CDR3 loop spans 15 amino acids. Germline-derived CDR1 and CDR2 are SGHNT and YYREEE (reference sequence). The V segment lost 5 bases and the J segment 5 bases; nucleotides outside the gene matches: 10. In nucleotides, the CDR3 is TGTGCCAGCAGTTCCCGGGACAGCGATCACAATGAGCAGTTCTTC. Protein: CASSSRDSDHNEQFF. The complete variable domain, with remaining parts taken from reference TRBV5-4 and TRBJ2-1, reads ETGVTQSPTHLIKTRGQQVTLRCSSQSGHNTVSWYQQALGQGPQFIFQYYREEENGRGNFPPRFSGLQFPNYSSELNVNALELDDSALYLCASSSRDSDHNEQFFGPGTRLTVL.

The chain is built from TRBV2 and TRBJ2-3, with 7 bases that match TRBD1. This CDR3 has 13 amino acids. CDR1 and CDR2 (germline): SNHLY, FYNNEI. J gave up 3 bases and V 7 bases, and 4 bases lay outside the gene matches. This chain's CDR3 is CASTQQGTDTQYF. The DNA for the CDR3 is TGTGCCAGCACCCAACAGGGGACAGATACGCAGTATTTT.

The gene calls are TRBV18 and TRBJ1-5; D might be TRBD1 (5 bases). The V end lost 2 bases, the J end lost 6 bases, and 5 bases lay between the germline ends. The CDR3 is 12 amino acids. Germline loops: CDR1 KGHSH, CDR2 LQKENI. As DNA, the CDR3 is TGTGCCAGCTCACCAGACAGTCAGCCCCAGCATTTT. This sequence encodes CASSPDSQPQHF.

This chain connects TRBV3-1 (or the pseudogene TRBV3-2) to TRBJ2-2; TRBD2 aligns across 12 bases. CDR3 size: 18 residues. Trimming took 6 bases from V and 7 from J; bases not matched to a gene: 15. From germline, CDR1 is LGHDT and CDR2 YNNKEL (reference sequence). CDR3 loop: CASSRRRLAGGQGGELFF. CDR3 sequence (DNA): TGTGCCAGCAGTCGACGTCGGCTAGCGGGGGGGCAAGGCGGGGAGCTGTTTTTT.

V is TRBV5-1 and J is TRBJ2-7; weak D call: TRBD2 (6 bases). Trimming took 0 bases from V and 3 from J, leaving 13 bases between them. The germline gives CDR1 SGHRS, CDR2 YFSETQ. The CDR3 is 15 amino acids. The CDR3 sequence is CASSLASGVGYEQYF. CDR3 DNA sequence: TGCGCCAGCAGCTTGGCCTCGGGGGTCGGCTACGAGCAGTACTTC.

The rearrangement joins TRBV10-3 to TRBJ2-3, with 10 bases matching TRBD1. This CDR3 contains 14 residues. Germline lookup yields CDR1 ENHRY and CDR2 SYGVKD. J gave up 3 bases and V 4 bases, and 1 base lay outside the gene matches. The CDR3 sequence is CAISAGQGTDTQYF. Here the CDR3 DNA reads TGTGCCATCAGTGCGGGACAGGGGACAGATACGCAGTATTTT.